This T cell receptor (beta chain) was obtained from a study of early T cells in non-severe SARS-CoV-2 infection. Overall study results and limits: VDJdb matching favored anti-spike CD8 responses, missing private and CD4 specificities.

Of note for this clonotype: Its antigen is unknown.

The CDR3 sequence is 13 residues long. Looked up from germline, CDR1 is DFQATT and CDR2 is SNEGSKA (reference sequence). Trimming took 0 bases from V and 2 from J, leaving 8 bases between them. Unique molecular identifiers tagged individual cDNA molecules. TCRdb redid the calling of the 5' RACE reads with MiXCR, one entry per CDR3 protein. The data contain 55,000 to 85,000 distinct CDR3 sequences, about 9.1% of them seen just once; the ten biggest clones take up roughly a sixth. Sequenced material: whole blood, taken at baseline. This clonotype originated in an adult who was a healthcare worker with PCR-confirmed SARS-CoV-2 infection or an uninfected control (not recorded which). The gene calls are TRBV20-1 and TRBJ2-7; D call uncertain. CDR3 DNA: TGCAGTGCTAGAGATATCGGTGCCTACGAGCAGTACTTC. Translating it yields CSARDIGAYEQYF.